The 14 T cell receptor beta chains presented below share a single source sample, sequenced in a study of regulatory T cells in long-lasting Graves disease. Time point: newly diagnosed GD, antithyroid drugs for less than 3 months. From PBMCs, RNA was extracted and then used to make the TCR library. Assembly of TCR beta libraries relied on iRepertoire HTBI primers together with Arm-PCR of CDR3 regions. TCRdb analysed the multiplex PCR reads with MiXCR anew, one entry per CDR3 protein. The sample has 390,000 or so distinct CDR3 sequences, 12% seen once; the top ten hold approximately 17%. These data are also associated with another study on T cells in Graves' hyperthyroidism and ophthalmopathy.

The source was peripheral blood mononuclear cells (PBMCs), collected at new diagnosis, from a patient treated with antithyroid drugs. These TCRs come from a young woman with Graves disease.

This clonotype was seen ten or more times. This chain links TRBV24-1 with TRBJ2-3; D is possibly TRBD1 or TRBD2 (6 bases each). With 7 bases removed from V and 2 bases from J, the gap between germline ends came to 15 bases. CDR1 and CDR2 (germline): KGHDR, SFDVKD. The CDR3 is 15 residues long. CDR3 amino acids: CATSPRRGFTDTQYF. The CDR3 bases are TGTGCCACCAGCCCGAGGAGGGGGTTCACAGATACGCAGTATTTT.

As regards this clonotype: This may come from a read error, since a much larger clone is one base off. Because it lacks the conserved phenylalanine or tryptophan at the end, this CDR3 is likely a read error. The rearrangement joins TRBV13 to TRBJ2-1, with 7 bases fitting TRBD1. V trimming: 5 bases; J trimming: 9 bases; junction bases outside the gene matches: 4. Germline CDR1 PRHDT, CDR2 FYEKMQ (reference sequence). The CDR3 contains 12 residues. The CDR3 loop reads CASSKQGPEQFS. The CDR3 nucleotides are TGTGCCAGCAGCAAACAGGGGCCTGAGCAGTTCTCC.

A few counts support this clonotype. The chain uses TRBV7-6 and TRBJ2-5; D is possibly TRBD1 or TRBD2 (5 bases each). With 8 bases removed from V and 5 bases from J, the gap between germline ends came to 24 bases. The germline gives CDR1 SGHVS, CDR2 FNYEAQ. CDR3 size: 16 residues. The CDR3 region has the DNA TGTGCCAGCCGGATTAACTTCTGGGGAGCAGGGGAGACCCAGTACTTC. It translates to CASRINFWGAGETQYF.

There are a few counts of this clonotype. The missing conserved phenylalanine or tryptophan at the end of this CDR3 makes a read error likely. J is TRBJ1-6 and V is TRBV7-2; a weak D match, TRBD1 (5 bases). This CDR3 region has 15 residues. Germline lookup yields CDR1 SGHTA and CDR2 FQGNSA. V was shortened by 1 base and J by 7 bases, with 11 bases between the two germline ends. This chain's CDR3 is CASSLVRGGNSPLHL. CDR3 bases: TGTGCCAGCAGCTTAGTGAGGGGAGGCAATTCACCCCTCCACCTT.

This clonotype was found many times. The rearrangement links TRBV20-1 to TRBJ1-5, with 8 bases lining up with TRBD1. Per the germline V gene, CDR1 is DFQATT and CDR2 is SNEGSKA (reference sequence). J was trimmed by 6 bases and V by 4 bases; bases with no gene match: 8. This CDR3 contains 14 residues. The CDR3 coding sequence is TGCAGTGCTAAAAGCACAGGGGGAGGTCAGCCCCAGCATTTT. Translated, it gives CSAKSTGGGQPQHF.

The genes are TRBV10-3 and TRBJ2-1; 11 nucleotides match TRBD2. The CDR3 totals 20 residues. The germline V gene has CDR1 ENHRY and CDR2 SYGVKD. J gave up 4 bases and V 0 bases, and 14 bases lay outside the gene matches. CDR3 nucleotide sequence: TGTGCCATCAGTGAGTCTGTTTTGGGGACTAGCGGTACCAATTACAATGAGCAGTTCTTC. Amino acids: CAISESVLGTSGTNYNEQFF.

Ten or more counts support this clonotype. CDR3 sequence: CASSYLTVNTEAFF. The CDR3 region has the DNA TGTGCCAGCAGTTATCTCACTGTGAACACTGAAGCTTTCTTT. The J gene is TRBJ1-1, the V gene TRBV6-5; no definite D call. The CDR3 contains 14 residues. V was clipped by 3 bases and J by 0 bases, with 8 bases between them. Germline CDR1 reads MNHEY; CDR2 reads SVGAGI.

There are many counts of this clonotype. The gene calls are TRBV4-3 and TRBJ2-7, with 10 positions matching TRBD2. The CDR3 is made up of 17 amino acids. CDR1 and CDR2 (germline): LGHNA, YSLEER. The junction had 11 bases not matched to a gene; V was cut back by 3 bases and J by 3 bases. The CDR3 sequence: CASSQVTSGPQLYEQYF. Written as DNA, the CDR3 is TGCGCCAGCAGCCAGGTGACTAGCGGGCCGCAACTCTACGAGCAGTACTTC.

This clonotype has ten or more counts. The genes are TRBV6-1 and TRBJ1-5; a possible D gene is TRBD1 (5 bases). This CDR3 region has 15 residues. Germline V gene lookup returns CDR1 MNHNS and CDR2 SASEGT. The V gene lost 2 bases and the J gene lost 1 base, with 9 bases spanning the gap. The CDR3 protein is CASSEFGGSNQPQHF. For the CDR3, the DNA is TGTGCCAGCAGTGAATTTGGGGGAAGCAATCAGCCCCAGCATTTT.

This clonotype was counted ten times or more. The chain combines TRBV2 with TRBJ1-4; D is possibly TRBD1 (6 bases). Trimming removed 2 bases from V and 6 bases from J, with 16 bases in between. The CDR3 extends over 16 amino acids. Germline assignment: CDR1 SNHLY and CDR2 FYNNEI. CDR3 region: CASSEWYGAGDEKLFF. In DNA form, the CDR3 reads TGTGCCAGCAGTGAATGGTATGGCGCAGGGGATGAAAAACTGTTTTTT.

This clonotype has ten or more counts. The chain combines TRBV7-8 with TRBJ2-1; either TRBD1 or TRBD2 may fit D (5 bases each). Germline CDR1 reads SGHVS; CDR2 reads FQNEAQ. With 2 bases removed from V and 0 bases from J, the gap between germline ends came to 17 bases. The length of the CDR3 is 18 residues. CDR3 bases: TGTGCCAGCAGCTTATGGGGTTACGCGAGGGGCTCCTACAATGAGCAGTTCTTC. It codes for CASSLWGYARGSYNEQFF.

This rearrangement joins TRBV9 to TRBJ1-6; D gene unclear. Per the germline V gene, CDR1 is SGDLS and CDR2 is YYNGEE. V lost 4 bases to trimming and J lost 7 bases, with 9 bases between them. There are 13 residues in the CDR3. The CDR3 sequence: CASSRIGNSPLHF. The CDR3 bases are TGTGCCAGCAGCCGAATAGGAAATTCACCCCTCCACTTT.

The CDR3 region has the DNA TGCAGCGTACAGACAGTTTTCGAGGGGACCCAGTACTTC. Amino acid sequence: CSVQTVFEGTQYF. The V call is TRBV29-1, the J call TRBJ2-1; either TRBD1 or TRBD2 may supply D (5 bases each). The DNA end is a closer match to TRBJ2-5, so the J assignment may be wrong. The CDR3 consists of 13 residues. Germline lookup yields CDR1 SQVTM and CDR2 ANQGSEA.

The rearrangement joins TRBV4-1 to TRBJ2-3, with no clear D. CDR1 MGHRA and CDR2 YSYEKL come from the germline V gene. The V end was cut by 3 bases, the J end by 2 bases, with 15 bases between. The CDR3 runs 16 residues. The DNA of the CDR3 is TGCGCCAGCAGCCAGCCCACAAGAAAAAACACAGATACGCAGTATTTT. It is translated as CASSQPTRKNTDTQYF.